What follows are 15 T cell receptor beta chains derived from one specimen sequenced in a study of beta chain features in type 1 diabetes. The sequenced template was cDNA made from the entire isolated RNA. The data were produced by immunoSEQ multiplex PCR, yet TCRdb's version contains in-frame clones alone and is incomplete. Found here are around 290,000 clones, about 8.5% of them singletons; the top ten hold under 1.3%. Input material: central memory CD4+ T cells from blood. The receptors shown here come from a woman under 30 in good health.

This clone was found a few times. The identical CDR3 is also encoded by other nucleotide sequences in the sample. This chain joins TRBV29-1 and TRBJ1-5; 9 positions agree with TRBD1. The CDR3 is 13 residues long. Per germline, CDR1 SQVTM and CDR2 ANQGSEA. V lost 5 bases, J lost 4 bases, and 3 bases stayed unmatched. The CDR3 protein is CSVMDRGNQPQHF. The CDR3 coding sequence is TGCAGCGTTATGGACAGGGGTAATCAGCCCCAGCATTTT.

This clone occurred many times. This CDR3 is also generated by other DNA sequences in the sample. The genes are TRBV7-3 and TRBJ2-1; 7 bases line up with TRBD2. The CDR3 totals 15 residues. CDR1 and CDR2 from the germline V gene are SGHTA and FQGTGA. Trimming removed 1 base from V and 7 bases from J; junction bases left unmatched: 7. The CDR3 reads CASSLSGGASNEQFF. CDR3 DNA sequence: TGTGCCAGCAGCTTAAGCGGGGGAGCCAGTAATGAGCAGTTCTTC.

The chain combines TRBV28 with TRBJ1-3; tentatively, D is TRBD1 (6 bases). This CDR3 region has 15 residues. The V gene's germline CDR1 is MDHEN and CDR2 SYDVKM. V was trimmed by 6 bases and J by 2 bases, leaving 14 bases between them. The CDR3 nucleotides are TGTGCCAGCAGAGCCGACAGGCACCCTGGAAACACCATATATTTT. Its protein product is CASRADRHPGNTIYF.

This chain joins TRBV7-9 and TRBJ1-2; D not certain. This CDR3 contains 13 residues. Germline V lookup: CDR1 SEHNR, CDR2 FQNEAQ (reference sequence). V was clipped by 1 base and J by 6 bases, with 9 bases between them. The DNA for the CDR3 is TGTGCCAGCAGCTTAGTGAGGGTGGATGGCTACACCTTC. Residues: CASSLVRVDGYTF.

V usage is TRBV5-1 and J usage is TRBJ1-3; 7 bases fit TRBD1. The CDR3 has 14 residues. The junction had 3 bases not matched to a gene; V was cut back by 4 bases and J by 2 bases. The germline CDR1 and CDR2 sequences are SGHRS and YFSETQ. This CDR3 reads CASSPGQPGNTIYF. CDR3 in DNA: TGCGCCAGCAGCCCGGGACAGCCTGGAAACACCATATATTTT.

This clone came up a few times. V and J are TRBV7-6 and TRBJ2-1; D could derive from TRBD1 or TRBD2 (6 bases each). The V gene's germline CDR1 is SGHVS and CDR2 FNYEAQ. CDR3 length equals 17 residues. Between the trimmed V and J ends, which lost 2 bases and 5 bases, there was a span of 19 bases. The CDR3 region has the DNA TGTGCCAGCAGCTTATATGTGGGGGGCAAAAATGACAATGAGCAGTTCTTC. It translates to CASSLYVGGKNDNEQFF.

V and J are TRBV19 and TRBJ2-5; D not resolved. Germline CDR1 LNHDA, CDR2 SQIVND (reference sequence). This CDR3 spans 12 amino acids. The germline V and J ends were trimmed by 3 bases and 3 bases, with 5 bases remaining between them. CDR3 coding DNA: TGTGCCAGTAGTATGTTTGAAGAGACCCAGTACTTC. Translating gives CASSMFEETQYF.

Only a few counts were recorded for this clone. This chain joins TRBV5-6 and TRBJ1-6; tentatively, D is TRBD1 (5 bases). The CDR3 sequence is 15 residues long. Germline V gene lookup returns CDR1 SGHDT and CDR2 YYEEEE. Trimming shortened V by 1 base and J by 7 bases, and 12 bases separated the two germline ends. CDR3 sequence: CASSLYGHKNSPLHF. DNA of the CDR3: TGTGCCAGCAGCTTGTACGGACACAAGAATTCACCCCTCCACTTT.

This chain links TRBV2 with TRBJ1-1; D gene ambiguous. With 10 bases removed from V and 3 bases from J, the gap between germline ends came to 9 bases. The CDR3 runs 11 residues. The germline V gene encodes CDR1 SNHLY and CDR2 FYNNEI. CDR3 sequence reads: CATKYHTEAFF. CDR3 sequence (DNA): TGTGCCACTAAATATCACACTGAAGCTTTCTTT.

The gene calls are TRBV5-6 and TRBJ1-3; D remains ambiguous. This CDR3 spans 16 amino acids. Germline V CDR1 and CDR2: SGHDT, YYEEEE. Trimming took off 1 base at V and 0 bases at J, with 11 bases between the two ends. The CDR3 sequence: CASSLLSGLSGNTIYF. CDR3 nucleotide sequence: TGTGCCAGCAGCTTGCTTTCAGGCCTCTCTGGAAACACCATATATTTT.

The table lists this clone with a few counts. J is TRBJ2-5 and V is TRBV5-1; no firm D call. Deletions cut 4 bases from V and 2 bases from J, with 12 bases between. The CDR3 loop spans 14 amino acids. From germline, CDR1 is SGHRS and CDR2 YFSETQ. The CDR3 protein is CASSPGMGQETQYF. The CDR3 nucleotides are TGCGCCAGCAGCCCCGGTATGGGTCAAGAGACCCAGTACTTC.

The genes are TRBV5-1 and TRBJ2-2, with TRBD1 matching 8 bases. The CDR3 spans 14 residues. V dropped 4 bases and J dropped 5; count of bases not matched to a gene: 4. The germline V gene encodes CDR1 SGHRS and CDR2 YFSETQ. The CDR3 loop is CASSLGQETGELFF. CDR3 bases: TGCGCCAGCAGCCTGGGACAGGAGACCGGGGAGCTGTTTTTT. The complete variable domain, with remaining parts taken from reference TRBV5-1 and TRBJ2-2, reads KAGVTQTPRYLIKTRGQQVTLSCSPISGHRSVSWYQQTPGQGLQFLFEYFSETQRNKGNFPGRFSGRQFSNSRSEMNVSTLELGDSALYLCASSLGQETGELFFGEGSRLTVL.

The chain uses TRBV9 and TRBJ2-1; D possibly corresponds to TRBD2 (6 bases). V dropped 6 bases and J dropped 0 bases, with 16 bases sitting between them. The CDR3 is made up of 16 amino acids. In germline, CDR1 is SGDLS, CDR2 YYNGEE. The CDR3 is CASMRGMNPSYNEQFF. The CDR3 region has the DNA TGTGCCAGCATGCGGGGAATGAATCCCTCCTACAATGAGCAGTTCTTC.

This clone was observed once. The chain uses TRBV9 and TRBJ2-1; 13 nucleotides agree with TRBD2. The CDR3 extends over 16 amino acids. The V gene's germline CDR1 is SGDLS and CDR2 YYNGEE. J lost 7 bases, V lost 4 bases, and 8 bases had no gene match. CDR3 bases: TGTGCCAGCAGCCCAAGGACTAGCGGGAGCTTGAATGAGCAGTTCTTC. Protein product: CASSPRTSGSLNEQFF.

CDR3 amino acids: CASSSPRIGQGRDVLTF. The CDR3, as DNA: TGTGCCAGCAGTTCCCCCCGAATAGGACAGGGCCGGGACGTCCTGACTTTC. This chain uses TRBV28 with TRBJ2-6; TRBD1 agrees at 8 bases. V dropped 4 bases and J dropped 11; count of bases not matched to a gene: 16. Germline V lookup: CDR1 MDHEN, CDR2 SYDVKM. CDR3 size: 17 residues.